This T cell receptor (beta chain) derives from a study of blood T cell repertoires in COVID-19 (dated by TCRdb to about 2020). As for the study more broadly: Samples from collaborators originated in the United States, Italy and Spain and spanned both the acute and convalescent phases of COVID-19. The material from the prospective study consisted of cDNA or gDNA derived from T cells, B-cell-depleted T cells, or PBMCs. Subjects who had been exposed to COVID-19, were actively infected with it, or had recovered from it provided the deeply sampled blood TCRbeta repertoires that made up the dataset. The repertoires were released in a freely available public database intended as a resource for research on the immune response to SARS-CoV-2. The samples were drawn from two sources: the first 160 participants of the ongoing ImmuneRACE study, and 1,200 or so subjects contributed by 6 global collaborators. A de-identified subject ID, COVID-19 status, age in years and sex were almost always included in the sample metadata. Where HLA class I and class II types were available, the types were taken from metadata supplied by the sample provider, not from assay-based typing. Summary of the overall study and its limitations: Clinical and demographic metadata were provided uncurated, with the amount varying by source and participant.

Each collaborating institution followed its own protocols to collect whole blood in K2EDTA tubes. Collaborator samples were shipped for TCRbeta analysis as frozen whole blood, isolated PBMCs, or DNA extracted from either sample type. On this clone: Its antigen target is currently unknown. Per-nucleotide qualities are absent, and no much larger clonotype sits a single base away.

The immunoSEQ Assay, a bias-controlled multiplex PCR, was used to amplify TCRbeta CDR3 regions from genomic DNA. The source study handled its data this way. The number of nucleated cells in each sample was estimated from the amplification of reference gene primers within the assay. To quantify the absolute abundance of each unique TCRbeta CDR3 rearrangement, sequence reads were collapsed and filtered. For each sample, productive Simpson clonality was calculated as the square root of Simpson's diversity index over productive rearrangements. What TCRdb holds here is the immuneACCESS table cut down to in-frame rearrangements. Part of the clones is not present; checked against another copy, under half of the missing clones reflect an unresolved V gene, and the others are unexplained. D and trimming come from the DNA, and the V and J calls and clone size come from that table. The sample records 250,000 to 350,000 clones, approximately 90% of which are singletons. The ten largest clones take up under 4.5% of the sample.

The CDR3 contains 12 residues, cysteine and phenylalanine counted. CDR3 DNA is the only sequence kept; it has 36 bases, read in frame from the first base. V gives up 2 bases and J gives up 6 bases, and the segment between their germline ends measures 5 bases. The chain joins TRBV12-3 or TRBV12-4 to TRBJ1-5; the D gene remains uncertain. The source of this sequence is a woman aged 45-59 years with active or convalescent COVID-19. Sequenced material: peripheral blood. CDR3 region: CASSLFSQPQHF. In nucleotides, the sequence is TGTGCCAGCAGTTTATTTAGTCAGCCCCAGCATTTT.